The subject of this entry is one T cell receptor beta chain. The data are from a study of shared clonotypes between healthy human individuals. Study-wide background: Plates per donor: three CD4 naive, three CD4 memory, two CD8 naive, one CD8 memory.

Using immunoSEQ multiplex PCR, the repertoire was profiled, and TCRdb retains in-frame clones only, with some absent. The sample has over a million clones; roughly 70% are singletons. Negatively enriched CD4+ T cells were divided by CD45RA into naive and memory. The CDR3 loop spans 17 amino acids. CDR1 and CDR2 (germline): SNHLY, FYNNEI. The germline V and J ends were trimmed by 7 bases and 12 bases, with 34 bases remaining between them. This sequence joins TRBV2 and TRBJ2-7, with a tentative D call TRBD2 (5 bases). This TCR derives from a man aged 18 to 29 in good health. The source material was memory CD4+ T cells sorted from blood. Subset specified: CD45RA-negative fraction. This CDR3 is CASTEGLGINTFDTWYF. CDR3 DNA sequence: TGTGCCAGCACCGAGGGTTTAGGGATCAACACGTTCGACACTTGGTACTTC.